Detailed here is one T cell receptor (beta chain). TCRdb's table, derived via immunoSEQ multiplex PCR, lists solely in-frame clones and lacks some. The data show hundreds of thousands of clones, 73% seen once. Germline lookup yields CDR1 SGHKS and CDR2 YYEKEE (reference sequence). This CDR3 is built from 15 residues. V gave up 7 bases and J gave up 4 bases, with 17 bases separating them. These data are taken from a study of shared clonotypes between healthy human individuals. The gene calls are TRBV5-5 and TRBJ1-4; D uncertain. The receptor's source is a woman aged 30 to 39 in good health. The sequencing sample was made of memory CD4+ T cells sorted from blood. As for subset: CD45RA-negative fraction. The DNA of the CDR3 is TGTGCCAGCTCCGCCTCCAGTGGGTATAATGAAAAACTGTTTTTT. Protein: CASSASSGYNEKLFF.